Below, one T cell receptor beta chain is given with its context. What antigen it recognizes has not been identified. No base quality information exists; no much larger clone differs at one position. The germline V gene (reference sequence) sets CDR1 to GTSNPN and CDR2 to SVGIG. Measured from the cysteine to the phenylalanine, the CDR3 is 15 residues long. Of all the DNA, just the CDR3 is kept, 45 bases in frame from base 1. V lost 2 bases and J lost 1 base, and the count of bases not matched to a germline gene is 8. Library construction relied on the immunoSEQ multiplex PCR assay. For the multiplex PCR, a mixture combining 60 forward primers for TCR Vbeta segments and 13 reverse primers for TCR Jbeta segments was used. The CDR3 region of rearranged TCR beta genes was amplified from genomic DNA with a multiplex PCR assay. The Illumina HiSeq System was used to sequence the amplified TCR beta libraries as 87-base-pair reads. The study's processing was this. In a later analysis, 77 million or so unique TCR beta chains were counted across the roughly 610 repertoires, and some 10 million of these chains were shared by at least two donors. Raw reads were error-corrected and collapsed into unique sequences by a nearest-neighbor algorithm in which closely related sequences were merged to remove PCR and sequencing errors. V, D and J gene segments were assigned by aligning CDR3 sequences to IMGT reference sequences. For a sequence to be retained, a match of at least six nucleotides to both a V gene segment and a J gene segment was required. A rearrangement counted as productive if the CDR3 had no stop codons and remained in frame with V and J, and every other rearrangement counted as non-productive. Following IMGT convention, CDR3 was defined as the stretch from the second conserved V-encoded cysteine to the conserved J-encoded phenylalanine. The earlier analysis of 550 to 650 of the donors excluded any sequence lacking an unambiguous match to a single V gene segment. An earlier analysis of approximately 590 of the donors called V segments functional above 56.7% productive rearrangements and segregating when the between-donor standard deviation exceeded 5%. To diagnose cytomegalovirus status from the catalog of TCR beta chain sequences, a statistical classification framework was built. A later analysis assigned V and J genes by comparing TCR nucleotide sequences with IMGT/GENE-DB human TR gene sequences. The TCRdist pipeline was used in a later analysis to assign CDR3 sequences and most-parsimonious VDJ recombination scenarios. A later analysis defined each TCR beta chain by its CDR3 amino acid sequence plus V-gene family, and excluded reads lacking a unique V-gene family. A later analysis removed 450 to 600 highly shared, low-generation-probability nucleotide sequences to deal with suspected cross-contamination and a sequencing artifact. A later analysis calculated a clonal expansion index for each public chain from normalized within-repertoire ranks of inferred template counts. In a later analysis, generation probabilities were computed with a VDJ recombination model fitted to out-of-frame rearrangements, and the resulting probabilities were checked against IGoR. A later analysis scored TCR-TCR, TCR-HLA and TCR-CMV co-occurrence with hypergeometric tests, applying a repertoire-size bias correction to TCR pairs. False discovery rates were estimated in a later analysis by permuting HLA or CMV assignments 20 times. A later analysis grouped co-occurring TCRs with DBSCAN, adding TCRdist sequence similarity when clustering within HLA-allele-positive subsets. For co-occurrence clustering, repertoires with fewer than 30,000 or more than 120,000 public chains were excluded, along with four to six repertoires with anomalous nucleotide sharing. TCRdb provides this immuneACCESS table in a form limited to in-frame rearrangements. Some clones are lacking; in checked studies, under half of them reflect an unresolved V gene, and why the rest are absent is not known. Clone size and V and J calls were adopted from that table, with D and trimming inferred from the DNA. The sample table holds about 150,000 clones, of which over 65% were seen once. 4% of the sample is held by the ten biggest clonotypes.

The sample comes from a study of cytomegalovirus exposure and HLA in healthy donors (dated by TCRdb to the late 2010s). In the study overall: According to an earlier analysis of several hundred of the donors, about 179 million T cells yielded approximately 120 million unique TCR beta sequences and about 300 Gb of sequence data. Roughly 300 gigabases of sequencing data and around 87 million unique TCR sequences were included in an early release covering about 700 HLA-typed donors. The genetic ancestry cluster associated with self-reported Caucasian donors included approximately 85% of the roughly 400 genotyped donors. The study aimed to test whether signatures of past pathogen exposure could be identified by cataloging public T cell receptors. Using immunosequencing, the study profiled T cell repertoires from approximately 700 subjects and related those repertoires to cytomegalovirus serostatus. A separate validation cohort of some 130 different subjects was used in addition to the roughly 720-subject first cohort. To predict cytomegalovirus infection status, the study brought together high-throughput TCR immunosequencing, statistical association of individual TCRs with disease status, and machine learning. A later analysis re-examined previously published TCR beta repertoires from more than 650 donors and added high-resolution HLA genotyping to investigate patterns of TCR occurrence. Rather than using new phenotypic data, the later analysis identified candidate immune exposures from TCR beta sequences and from how often those sequences occurred across donors. To decide whether each TCR beta V gene segment behaved as functional or pseudogenic, an earlier analysis of some 600 of the donors relied on high-throughput TCR beta sequencing. Alongside the repertoire data, information on donor age, sex, ethnicity and CMV serostatus was compiled. Genome-wide SNP genotypes for about three fifths of the roughly 670 donors were used in a later genetic analysis, which treated that subset as a discovery cohort. Every repertoire in the discovery cohort had been generated on one and the same sequencing platform. Class I and class II HLA loci were covered by the typing at four-digit resolution. The number of typed donors differed by locus: about 629-630 for A, B, C, DRB1 and DQB1; approximately 530 for DQA1; 606 for DPA1; and 450 to 480 for DPB1. A handful of DR-DQ haplotypes were handled as single units for association and clustering because linkage in the cohort was strong. Across around 400 genotyped donors of the cohort, an average of about 220,000 unique TCR beta nucleotide sequences per donor were sequenced, and approximately 17% of those sequences were non-productive. The paper as a whole reports these results and caveats: In both the original and validation cohorts, the classifier was reported to diagnose cytomegalovirus status with high specificity and sensitivity. In vitro tests confirmed that a few of the cytomegalovirus-associated TCR beta chains recognize cytomegalovirus antigens. The earlier analysis of some 540 of the donors excluded 15 to 20 rarely observed V segments, including chromosome 9 orphons, because counts were too low. A later analysis found that HLA-associated TCR beta chains were more clonally expanded and had lower generation probabilities than equally common non-associated chains. Strong co-occurrence of HLA alleles, especially DR and DQ, made assigning TCR associations to individual alleles difficult. In a later analysis, some 17,000 TCR beta sequences were associated with specific HLA alleles at a false discovery rate of 0.05. The only immune exposure information available for the cohort was CMV serostatus. Because some donors lacked HLA typing at each locus, the association tests relied only on the typed subset. Across donors, most TCR sequences were observed very rarely, whereas some public TCRs were present in many individuals. Most CMV-associated TCR beta chains appeared to be HLA-restricted in a later analysis, and the HLA associations seemed to be driven largely by CMV exposure. V-gene and J-gene trimming of TCR beta chains was associated with a missense DCLRE1C variant in a later genetic analysis, and the association was replicated in an independent cohort. A later analysis reported that several top co-occurrence clusters appeared linked to parvovirus B19, influenza, CMV and Epstein-Barr virus. Some IMGT-functional V segments, including TRBV6-2 and TRBV6-3, could not be told apart with the 87-base-pair reads, so those segments were excluded. Presence/absence analyses assumed roughly uniform sequencing depth across donors, an assumption that may not hold. Broadly in line with IMGT annotations, most TCR beta V segments showed up in productive rearrangements about 87% or about 30% of the time in an earlier analysis of around 550 of the donors. Linkage disequilibrium might explain the correlated functional status among segregating V segments, but an unknown experimental factor could not be ruled out. A group of highly shared sequence variants was considered likely to be a technical artifact of the sequencing pipeline. A later analysis found that TCR association rates varied across HLA loci, with DRB1 alleles showing the most associated TCRs and HLA-C alleles the fewest. The cohort was sequenced for TCR beta chains only, and without alpha or paired-chain data the features that could be detected were limited. The study listed 170 or so TCR beta chains as associated with cytomegalovirus. A later genetic analysis reported fewer N-insertions in productive TCRs among donors in an Asian-associated ancestry cluster than the roughly 650-donor mean. A further reported finding was that TCR beta sequences accurately predicted the HLA-A and HLA-B alleles for most subjects in the first cohort. The authors suggested that the approach could potentially be extended to other disease states and immunological phenotypes.

The cohort consisted of hundreds of healthy bone marrow donors. At the time of sampling, all cohort members were nominally healthy, though unrecorded immune exposures were likely present. The donor was CMV seronegative and was included in the group of a few hundred seronegative cohort members. A peripheral blood sample was collected from each donor, and TCR beta sequencing was performed on peripheral blood mononuclear cells. Genomic DNA extraction from the blood cell samples was performed with the Qiagen DNeasy Blood Extraction Kit. The material sequenced was PBMCs. The receptor comes from a woman in her 40s in good health and CMV-seronegative. The rearrangement combines TRBV30 with TRBJ2-7, with 7 middle bases fitting TRBD2. The DNA sequence is given as TGTGCCTGGAGTCCTCGGAGGGGAGGGTCCTACGAGCAGTACTTC. It encodes CAWSPRRGGSYEQYF.